This TCR beta chain was identified during a study of Ad26.COV2.S vaccination and SARS-CoV-2 variants (dated by TCRdb to the early 2020s). About the investigation overall: Donors in the vaccine arm were drawn from COV1001, a multicentre, randomized, double-blind, placebo-controlled phase I-IIa trial testing Ad26.COV2.S in healthy adults. Ad26.COV2.S was given intramuscularly at 5x10^10 or 1x10^11 viral particles, as a single shot or as two shots 56 days apart. Sequencing of the TCRbeta repertoire served to evaluate the specificity and breadth of SARS-CoV-2-reactive T cell receptors following Ad26.COV2.S vaccination. The TCR-sequenced set comprised about 30 samples: about 19 Ad26.COV2.S vaccine recipients, 5 placebo recipients and 8 SARS-CoV-2 convalescent individuals. Trial participants were randomized into five groups of five, in which low-dose or high-dose Ad26.COV2.S was given once or twice, or placebo was given on both occasions. Throughout the experiments and outcome assessment, investigators stayed blinded to trial group allocation. The full study reports these points: Compared with placebo recipients, Ad26.COV2.S recipients showed higher spike-specific TCR breadth (P = 0.0014). Vaccine and placebo recipients had similar non-spike TCR breadth, a finding consistent with the vaccine containing only spike. The study was not powered for comparison of responses between vaccine doses or regimens. After vaccination, substantial breadth of spike-specific CD8+ and CD4+ T cell responses was reported. It was noted by the authors that total T cell responses may have been underestimated by the TCR breadth and depth analyses.

The treatment or condition label for this specimen denotes: approximately 18 received Ad26.COV2.S at low or high dose, single or two shots; a few received placebo; per-sample allocation not given. Repertoires of vaccine and placebo recipients were sequenced from samples taken on day 63 after the first injection. Cohort 1b enrolled 25 or so adults aged 18-55 years at a single site in Boston, USA, between 29 July and 7 August 2020. As a vaccine, Ad26.COV2.S was a replication-incompetent adenovirus type 26 vector that expressed a prefusion-stabilized SARS-CoV-2 spike protein derived from the original Wuhan strain. The immunoSEQ Assay was the method used to sequence TCRbeta CDR3 regions. After extraction, genomic DNA underwent amplification by bias-controlled multiplex PCR, followed by high-throughput sequencing. The study's own analysis went as follows. Collapsing and filtering of sequences were performed to quantify the absolute abundance of each unique TCRbeta CDR3 region. T cell fraction was estimated by normalizing TCRbeta template counts to usable DNA, which was measured by amplifying reference genes present in all nucleated cells. Repertoire TCRs were annotated as SARS-CoV-2-specific by exact matching of V gene, CDR3 amino acid sequence and J gene to a known reactive TCR set. MIRA supplied the reference SARS-CoV-2 TCR set, which was filtered for enrichment in COVID-19-positive ImmuneCODE repertoires so that public or cross-reactive TCRs were removed. Using the MIRA antigens, annotated TCRs were further analysed by specific ORF or by position within an ORF. Depth was the summed frequency of annotated unique rearrangements, while breadth was defined as annotated unique rearrangements over total unique productive rearrangements. TCR breadth was compared between groups using two-sided Wilcoxon rank-sum tests. In TCRdb, the immuneACCESS table is reduced to in-frame sequences with V and J assigned. These tables do not hold every clone; where another copy was compared, an unresolved V gene accounts for under half, and the others remain unexplained. The D gene and trimming were derived from the DNA, and the V and J assignments and clone size from that table. The sample profile shows 300,000 to 400,000 clones; around 86% of them were found once. The leading ten clones occupy around 3.7% of the sample.

Clipping removes 2 bases from V and 0 bases from J, with 21 as the unmatched junction base count. The CDR3 holds 22 amino acids from the cysteine to the phenylalanine. CDR3 DNA is the only sequence kept; it has 66 bases, read in frame from the first base. In the germline V gene, CDR1 corresponds to SNHLY and CDR2 to FYNNEI. As regards this clone: Its antigen is still unknown. No clone much larger than this one lies a single base away; base qualities are absent.

Sequenced here: peripheral blood, sampled in a trial of Ad26.COV2.S vaccine versus placebo. The rearranged chain carries TRBV2 and TRBJ2-3, with TRBD2 identical over 9 junction bases. The sequence came from a person aged 18 to 65 who received the Ad26.COV2.S COVID-19 vaccine or a placebo. The CDR3 loop reads CASSEKVEVAGAADSSTDTQYF. The nucleotides are TGTGCCAGCAGTGAAAAGGTCGAGGTAGCGGGGGCGGCAGACTCTAGCACAGATACGCAGTATTTT.